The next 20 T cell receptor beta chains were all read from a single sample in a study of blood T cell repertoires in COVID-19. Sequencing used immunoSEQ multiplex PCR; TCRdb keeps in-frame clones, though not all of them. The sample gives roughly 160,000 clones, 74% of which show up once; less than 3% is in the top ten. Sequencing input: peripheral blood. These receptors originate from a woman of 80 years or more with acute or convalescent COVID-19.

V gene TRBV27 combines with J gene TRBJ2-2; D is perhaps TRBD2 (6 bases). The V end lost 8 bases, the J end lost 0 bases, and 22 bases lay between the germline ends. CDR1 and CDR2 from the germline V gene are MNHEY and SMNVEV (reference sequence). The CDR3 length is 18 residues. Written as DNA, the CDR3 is TGTGCCAGCCATTCTAGGCGGCGGGGAGAAGCGAACACCGGGGAGCTGTTTTTT. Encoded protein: CASHSRRRGEANTGELFF.

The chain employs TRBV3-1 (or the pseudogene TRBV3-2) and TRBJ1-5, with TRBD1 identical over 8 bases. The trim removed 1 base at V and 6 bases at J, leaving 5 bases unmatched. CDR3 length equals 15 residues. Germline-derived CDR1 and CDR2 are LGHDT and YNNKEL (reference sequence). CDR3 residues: CASSQGPQGAQPQHF. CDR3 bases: TGTGCCAGCAGCCAAGGGCCGCAGGGGGCTCAGCCCCAGCATTTT.

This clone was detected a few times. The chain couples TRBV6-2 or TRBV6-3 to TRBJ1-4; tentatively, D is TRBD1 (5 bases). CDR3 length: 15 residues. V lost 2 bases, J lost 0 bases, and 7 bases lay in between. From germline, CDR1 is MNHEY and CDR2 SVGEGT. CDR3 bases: TGTGCCAGCAGTTACGGGGCTGCAACTAATGAAAAACTGTTTTTT. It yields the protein CASSYGAATNEKLFF.

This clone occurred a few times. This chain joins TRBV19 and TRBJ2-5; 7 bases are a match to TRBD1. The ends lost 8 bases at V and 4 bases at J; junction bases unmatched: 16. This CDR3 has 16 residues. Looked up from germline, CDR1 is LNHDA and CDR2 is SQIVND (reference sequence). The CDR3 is CASLGTASGRGETQYF. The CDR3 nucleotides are TGTGCCAGTCTTGGGACAGCCTCTGGTCGGGGAGAGACCCAGTACTTC.

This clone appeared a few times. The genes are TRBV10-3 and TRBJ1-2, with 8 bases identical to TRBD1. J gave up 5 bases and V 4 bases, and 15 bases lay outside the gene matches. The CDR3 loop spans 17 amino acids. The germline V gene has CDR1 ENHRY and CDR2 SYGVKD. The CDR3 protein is CAISALSGQGLYYGYTF. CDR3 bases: TGTGCCATCAGTGCCCTAAGTGGACAGGGTCTTTATTATGGCTACACCTTC.

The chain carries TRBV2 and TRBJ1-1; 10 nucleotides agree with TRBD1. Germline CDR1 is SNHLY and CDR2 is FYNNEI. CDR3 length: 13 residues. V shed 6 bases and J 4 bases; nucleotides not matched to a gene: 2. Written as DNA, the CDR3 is TGTGCCAGCAGCCGGGACAGGGGCACTGAAGCTTTCTTT. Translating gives CASSRDRGTEAFF.

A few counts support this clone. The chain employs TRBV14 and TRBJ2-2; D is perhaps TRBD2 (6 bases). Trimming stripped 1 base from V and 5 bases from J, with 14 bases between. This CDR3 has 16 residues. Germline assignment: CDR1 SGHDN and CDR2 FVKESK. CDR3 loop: CASSQAIRGRTGELFF. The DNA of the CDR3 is TGTGCCAGCAGCCAAGCTATCCGGGGGAGGACCGGGGAGCTGTTTTTT.

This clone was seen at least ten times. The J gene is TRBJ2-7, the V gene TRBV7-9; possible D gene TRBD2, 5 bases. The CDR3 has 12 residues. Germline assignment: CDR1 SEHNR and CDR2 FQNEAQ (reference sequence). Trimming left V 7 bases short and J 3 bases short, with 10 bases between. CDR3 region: CASTFGVYEQYF. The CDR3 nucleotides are TGTGCCAGCACCTTCGGGGTCTACGAGCAGTACTTC.

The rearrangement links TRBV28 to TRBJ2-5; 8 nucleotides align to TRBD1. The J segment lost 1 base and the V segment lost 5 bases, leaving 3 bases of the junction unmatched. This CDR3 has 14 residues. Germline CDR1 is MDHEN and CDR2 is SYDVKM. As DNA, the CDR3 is TGTGCCAGCAGTGGGGGACAGGTCCAAGAGACCCAGTACTTC. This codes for CASSGGQVQETQYF.

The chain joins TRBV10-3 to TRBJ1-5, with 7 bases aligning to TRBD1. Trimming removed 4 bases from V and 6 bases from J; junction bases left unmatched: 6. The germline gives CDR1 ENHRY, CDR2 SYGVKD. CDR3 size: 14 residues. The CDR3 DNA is TGTGCCATCAGTGGACAGGGCGGGTTTCAGCCCCAGCATTTT. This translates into CAISGQGGFQPQHF.

The CDR3 is CASSDTDYGYTF. CDR3 coding DNA: TGTGCCAGCAGTGACACAGACTATGGCTACACCTTC. The rearrangement joins TRBV6-1 to TRBJ1-2; D remains unclear. The CDR3 loop spans 12 amino acids. With 3 bases removed from V and 3 bases from J, the gap between germline ends came to 5 bases. Germline CDR1 is MNHNS and CDR2 is SASEGT.

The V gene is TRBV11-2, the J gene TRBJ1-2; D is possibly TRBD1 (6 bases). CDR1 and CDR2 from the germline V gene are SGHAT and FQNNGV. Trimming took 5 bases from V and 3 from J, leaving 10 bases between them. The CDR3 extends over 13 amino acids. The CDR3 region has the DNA TGTGCCAGCAGCCAGTCAGGGGACTATGGCTACACCTTC. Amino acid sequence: CASSQSGDYGYTF.

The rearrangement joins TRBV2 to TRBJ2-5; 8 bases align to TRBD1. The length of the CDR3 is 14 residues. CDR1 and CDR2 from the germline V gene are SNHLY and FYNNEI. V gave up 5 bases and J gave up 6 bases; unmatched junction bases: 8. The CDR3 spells CASSSRRTGKTQYF. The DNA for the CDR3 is TGTGCCAGCAGTTCGAGGAGGACAGGGAAGACCCAGTACTTC.

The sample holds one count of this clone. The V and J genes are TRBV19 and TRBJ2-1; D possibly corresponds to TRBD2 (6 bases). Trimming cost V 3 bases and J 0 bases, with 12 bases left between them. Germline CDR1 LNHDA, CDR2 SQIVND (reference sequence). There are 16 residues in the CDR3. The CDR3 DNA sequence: TGTGCCAGTAGTATCGGCGGAGGGCTCTCCTACAATGAGCAGTTCTTC. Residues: CASSIGGGLSYNEQFF. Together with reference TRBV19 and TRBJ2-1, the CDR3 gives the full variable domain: DGGITQSPKYLFRKEGQNVTLSCEQNLNHDAMYWYRQDPGQGLRLIYYSQIVNDFQKGDIAEGYSVSREKKESFPLTVTSAQKNPTAFYLCASSIGGGLSYNEQFFGPGTRLTVL.

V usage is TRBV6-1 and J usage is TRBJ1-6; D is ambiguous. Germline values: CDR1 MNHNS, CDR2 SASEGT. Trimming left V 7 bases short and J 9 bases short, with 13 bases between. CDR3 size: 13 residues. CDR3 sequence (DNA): TGTGCCAGCACGCGAGGGATCGGTTCACCCCTCCACTTT. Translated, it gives CASTRGIGSPLHF.

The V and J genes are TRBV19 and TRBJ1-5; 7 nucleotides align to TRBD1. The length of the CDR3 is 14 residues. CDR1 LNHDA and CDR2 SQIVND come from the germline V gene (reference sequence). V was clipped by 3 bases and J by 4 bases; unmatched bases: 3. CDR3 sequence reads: CASSIPTGNQPQHF. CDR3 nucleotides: TGTGCCAGTAGTATTCCGACAGGGAATCAGCCCCAGCATTTT. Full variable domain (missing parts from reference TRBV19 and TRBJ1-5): DGGITQSPKYLFRKEGQNVTLSCEQNLNHDAMYWYRQDPGQGLRLIYYSQIVNDFQKGDIAEGYSVSREKKESFPLTVTSAQKNPTAFYLCASSIPTGNQPQHFGDGTRLSIL.

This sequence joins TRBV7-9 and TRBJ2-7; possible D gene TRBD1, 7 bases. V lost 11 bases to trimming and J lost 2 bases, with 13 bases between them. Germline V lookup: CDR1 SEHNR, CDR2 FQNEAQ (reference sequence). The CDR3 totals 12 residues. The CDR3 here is CAGGTAAYEQYF. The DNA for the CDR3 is TGTGCCGGCGGGACAGCAGCCTACGAGCAGTACTTC.

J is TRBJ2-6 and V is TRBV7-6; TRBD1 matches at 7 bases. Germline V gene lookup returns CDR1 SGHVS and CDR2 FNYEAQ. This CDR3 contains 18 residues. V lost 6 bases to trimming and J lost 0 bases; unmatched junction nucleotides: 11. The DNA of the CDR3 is TGTGCCAGCAGTTCATATCAGGGGGTATCCTCTGGGGCCAACGTCCTGACTTTC. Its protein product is CASSSYQGVSSGANVLTF.

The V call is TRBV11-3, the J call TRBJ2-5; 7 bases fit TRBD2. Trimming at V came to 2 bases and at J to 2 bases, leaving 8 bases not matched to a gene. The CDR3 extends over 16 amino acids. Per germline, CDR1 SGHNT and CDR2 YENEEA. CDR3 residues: CASSLRAGVGQETQYF. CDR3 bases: TGTGCCAGCAGCTTAAGGGCGGGAGTGGGACAAGAGACCCAGTACTTC.

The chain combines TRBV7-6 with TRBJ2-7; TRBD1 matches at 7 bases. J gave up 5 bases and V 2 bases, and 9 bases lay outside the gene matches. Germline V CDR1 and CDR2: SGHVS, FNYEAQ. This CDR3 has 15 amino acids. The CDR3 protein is CASSLSGQSSDEQYF. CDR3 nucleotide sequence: TGTGCCAGCAGCTTATCGGGACAGTCGAGCGACGAGCAGTACTTC.